The 14 T cell receptor beta chains below come from one sample, sequenced in a study of OX40 agonist ivuxolimab in advanced cancers. Only in-frame clones appear in the TCRdb table, and some are missing; sequencing was by immunoSEQ multiplex PCR. The table lists more than 60,000 clones, about 85% of them singletons. The sample consisted of CD4+ or CD8+ T cells sorted from blood, taken in a trial of the OX40 agonist ivuxolimab. The receptors originated from an adult with an advanced solid tumor such as melanoma, head and neck, liver or kidney cancer.

The rearrangement uses TRBV6-5 and TRBJ2-7, with D possibly being TRBD1 (5 bases). The CDR3 extends over 11 amino acids. The germline V and J ends were trimmed by 4 bases and 7 bases, with 8 bases remaining between them. Germline-derived CDR1 and CDR2 are MNHEY and SVGAGI. The CDR3 DNA reads TGTGCCAGCAGTTCAGGGTCTGAGCAGTACTTC. Translated: CASSSGSEQYF.

This clone was observed a handful of times. The CDR3 coding sequence is TGTGCCAGCAGCTTAGACAGGGCGAATTCACCCCTCCACTTT. Its protein product is CASSLDRANSPLHF. The chain couples TRBV7-6 to TRBJ1-6; D is possibly TRBD1 (6 bases). Trimming stripped 1 base from V and 7 bases from J, with 8 bases between. The CDR3 runs 14 residues. Per germline, CDR1 SGHVS and CDR2 FNYEAQ. Using reference TRBV7-6 and TRBJ1-6 for the parts outside the CDR3, the full variable domain is GAGVSQSPRYKVTKRGQDVALRCDPISGHVSLYWYRQALGQGPEFLTYFNYEAQQDKSGLPNDRFSAERPEGSISTLTIQRTEQRDSAMYRCASSLDRANSPLHFGNGTRLTVT.

V and J are TRBV7-2 and TRBJ2-3, with 13 bases lining up with TRBD2. Looked up from germline, CDR1 is SGHTA and CDR2 is FQGNSA. This CDR3 contains 16 residues. V trimming: 4 bases; J trimming: 4 bases; junction bases outside the gene matches: 5. The CDR3 DNA is TGTGCCAGCAGCTCGTTACTAGCGGGGGGGGCAGATACGCAGTATTTT. Translation: CASSSLLAGGADTQYF.

This clone was counted between two and nine times. This chain connects TRBV18 to TRBJ2-7; TRBD1 might be the D (7 bases). The V and J ends lost 1 base and 7 bases respectively, with 17 bases between them. Germline V CDR1 and CDR2: KGHSH, LQKENI. The CDR3 runs to 15 residues. This CDR3 reads CASSPQPEGAGEQYF. CDR3 in DNA: TGTGCCAGCTCACCACAACCGGAGGGGGCGGGGGAGCAGTACTTC.

J is TRBJ1-1 and V is TRBV27, with D unclear. This CDR3 region has 14 residues. Between the trimmed V and J ends, which lost 10 bases and 2 bases, there was a span of 17 bases. Germline V gives CDR1 MNHEY, CDR2 SMNVEV (reference sequence). CDR3 sequence: CAIGGVGVNTEAFF. The DNA for the CDR3 is TGTGCCATCGGTGGGGTGGGAGTTAACACTGAAGCTTTCTTT.

The chain carries TRBV4-2 and TRBJ1-1; unclear D gene. This CDR3 spans 14 amino acids. The germline V and J ends were trimmed by 1 base and 10 bases, with 16 bases remaining between them. The germline V gene encodes CDR1 LGHNA and CDR2 YNFKEQ. The CDR3 sequence is CASSQGDDPLGAFF. CDR3 nucleotides: TGTGCCAGCAGCCAAGGTGACGACCCCCTGGGAGCTTTCTTT.

This clone was detected only a few times. The gene calls are TRBV7-2 and TRBJ2-1; no clear D. Germline CDR1 is SGHTA and CDR2 is FQGNSA. The CDR3 loop spans 14 amino acids. Trimming shortened V by 4 bases and J by 6 bases, and 13 bases separated the two germline ends. CDR3 amino acids: CASSSLWGTNEQFF. DNA of the CDR3: TGTGCCAGCAGCTCCTTGTGGGGAACCAATGAGCAGTTCTTC.

The chain links TRBV7-2 to TRBJ2-5, with TRBD2 matching 8 bases. Germline V gene sequence: CDR1 SGHTA, CDR2 FQGNSA. V shed 7 bases and J 1 base; nucleotides not matched to a gene: 11. This CDR3 is built from 16 residues. The CDR3 nucleotides read TGTGCCAGCAACTTGAACGCAGCGGGGGCCCAAGAGACCCAGTACTTC. This gives the protein CASNLNAAGAQETQYF. Drawing the rest from reference TRBV7-2 and TRBJ2-5, the complete variable domain is GAGVSQSPSNKVTEKGKDVELRCDPISGHTALYWYRQSLGQGLEFLIYFQGNSAPDKSGLPSDRFSAERTGGSVSTLTIQRTQQEDSAVYLCASNLNAAGAQETQYFGPGTRLLVL.

This chain connects TRBV6-5 to TRBJ1-4; D not certain. The CDR3 loop spans 12 amino acids. Germline CDR1 MNHEY, CDR2 SVGAGI. V gave up 1 base and J gave up 8 bases, with 5 bases separating them. The CDR3 spells CASSYFGEKLFF. As DNA, the CDR3 is TGTGCCAGCAGTTACTTTGGCGAAAAACTGTTTTTT.

This clone appeared a single time. The V call is TRBV5-6, the J call TRBJ2-3; possibly TRBD1 or TRBD2 for D (5 bases each). This CDR3 region has 15 residues. Trimming left V 1 base short and J 2 bases short, with 11 bases between. CDR1 is SGHDT and CDR2 is YYEEEE in the germline V gene. CDR3 amino acids: CASSLPGRVTDTQYF. The CDR3 nucleotides read TGTGCCAGCAGCTTGCCGGGGCGGGTCACAGATACGCAGTATTTT.

V usage is TRBV30 and J usage is TRBJ2-7, with 11 bases identical to TRBD1. CDR3 size: 13 residues. The V segment lost 6 bases and the J segment 3 bases; nucleotides outside the gene matches: 4. Germline V gene sequence: CDR1 GTSNPN, CDR2 SVGIG (reference sequence). This CDR3 reads CACWGTGGYEQYF. The CDR3 DNA reads as TGTGCCTGTTGGGGGACAGGGGGCTACGAGCAGTACTTC.

V gene TRBV18 combines with J gene TRBJ2-3, with D possibly being TRBD1 (5 bases). The CDR3 has 15 residues. The germline gives CDR1 KGHSH, CDR2 LQKENI. V dropped 3 bases and J dropped 2 bases, with 12 bases sitting between them. In nucleotides, the CDR3 is TGTGCCAGCTCACCCGCGCAGGGAAACACAGATACGCAGTATTTT. Residues: CASSPAQGNTDTQYF. The whole variable domain, remainder taken from reference TRBV18 and TRBJ2-3, is NAGVMQNPRHLVRRRGQEARLRCSPMKGHSHVYWYRQLPEEGLKFMVYLQKENIIDESGMPKERFSAEFPKEGPSILRIQQVVRGDSAAYFCASSPAQGNTDTQYFGPGTRLTVL.

The gene calls are TRBV18 and TRBJ2-5, with a weak D call TRBD1 (6 bases). The V end lost 3 bases, the J end lost 2 bases, and 10 bases lay between the germline ends. This CDR3 contains 14 residues. The germline V gene encodes CDR1 KGHSH and CDR2 LQKENI. CDR3 bases: TGTGCCAGCTCACCTCCCGACAGGCAAGAGACCCAGTACTTC. Its protein is CASSPPDRQETQYF.

V usage is TRBV7-9 and J usage is TRBJ1-2, with D maybe TRBD1 (6 bases). Germline V CDR1 and CDR2: SEHNR, FQNEAQ (reference sequence). CDR3 length: 13 amino acids. The ends were cut back, 0 bases at V and 8 bases at J, with 10 bases in the middle. The CDR3 here is CASSLAEGGGYTF. The DNA of the CDR3 is TGTGCCAGCAGCTTAGCAGAGGGGGGAGGCTACACCTTC.